These 4 T cell receptor beta chains came from one sample sequenced in a study of blood T cell repertoires in COVID-19. Generated by immunoSEQ multiplex PCR, the TCRdb table keeps only in-frame clones and is missing some. The repertoire includes about 150,000 clones, around 86% of them detected once, and 2.5% to 4% sits in the top ten. Material for sequencing was peripheral blood. Receptors originate from a man aged 70-80 years with acute or convalescent COVID-19.

The chain joins TRBV4-3 to TRBJ2-5, with D possibly matching TRBD2 (5 bases). CDR1 is LGHNA, CDR2 YSLEER, per germline. Trimming removed 0 bases from V and 4 bases from J, with 12 bases in between. The CDR3 runs to 15 residues. CDR3 loop: CASSQDSQRIETQYF. In DNA form, the CDR3 reads TGCGCCAGCAGCCAAGATTCCCAGCGGATAGAGACCCAGTACTTC.

The count of this clone is one. The V gene is TRBV5-4, the J gene TRBJ1-1; the D gene is possibly TRBD1 (5 bases). V was trimmed by 4 bases and J by 6 bases, leaving 16 bases between them. The CDR3 loop spans 14 amino acids. Germline CDR1 and CDR2: SGHNT and YYREEE (reference sequence). Here the CDR3 reads CASSRGGGKAEAFF. The CDR3 coding sequence is TGTGCCAGCAGCCGTGGGGGGGGGAAGGCTGAAGCTTTCTTT.

This chain links TRBV2 with TRBJ2-1; TRBD2 agrees at 7 bases. Germline-derived CDR1 and CDR2 are SNHLY and FYNNEI. The CDR3 has 16 residues. The junction had 14 bases not matched to a gene; V was cut back by 6 bases and J by 6 bases. The CDR3 DNA reads TGTGCCAGCAGCCTTTCCGACCTTCAGCGGGGCAATGAGCAGTTCTTC. This sequence encodes CASSLSDLQRGNEQFF.

The chain has TRBV5-1 and TRBJ2-1, with TRBD2 identical over 10 bases. Germline CDR1 reads SGHRS; CDR2 reads YFSETQ. The CDR3 covers 20 residues. V gave up 0 bases and J gave up 7 bases; unmatched junction bases: 19. CDR3 amino acids: CASSLDRGRTSGHRGNEQFF. CDR3 nucleotides: TGCGCCAGCAGCTTGGACAGGGGGAGGACTAGCGGCCACCGGGGTAATGAGCAGTTCTTC.